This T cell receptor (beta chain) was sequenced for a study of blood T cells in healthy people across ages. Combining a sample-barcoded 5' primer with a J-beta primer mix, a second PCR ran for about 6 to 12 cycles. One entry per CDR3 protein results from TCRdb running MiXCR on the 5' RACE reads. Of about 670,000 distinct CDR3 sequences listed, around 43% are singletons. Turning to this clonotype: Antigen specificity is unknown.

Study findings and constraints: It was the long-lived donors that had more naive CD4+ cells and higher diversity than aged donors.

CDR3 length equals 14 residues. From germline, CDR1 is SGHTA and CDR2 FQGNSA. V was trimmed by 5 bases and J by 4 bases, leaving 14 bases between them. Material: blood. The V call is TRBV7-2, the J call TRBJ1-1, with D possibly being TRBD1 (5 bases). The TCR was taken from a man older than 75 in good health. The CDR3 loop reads CASSITRVGTEAFF. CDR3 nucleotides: TGTGCCAGCAGCATAACCAGGGTGGGCACTGAAGCTTTCTTT.